This T cell receptor (beta chain) was identified during a study of T cells in Graves' hyperthyroidism and ophthalmopathy. Ophthalmopathy cases met thresholds of Clinical Activity Score at least 3, NOSPECS grade at least 4 and duration under 3 months. Fresh peripheral blood, roughly 10 ml, was the source of the PBMCs. The CDR3 length is 13 residues. The V end lost 5 bases, the J end lost 3 bases, and 10 bases lay between the germline ends. Germline CDR1 LNHDA, CDR2 SQIVND (reference sequence). TCR beta CDR3 regions were amplified from RNA. HTBI primers drove first-round RT-PCR of the TCR CDR3. TCRdb called the multiplex PCR reads again in MiXCR, with one record for every CDR3 protein. The repertoire consists of about 520,000 distinct CDR3 sequences, with around a quarter occurring once and the leading ten covering 11%. This clonotype was seen at least ten times. Antigen: not known. Study observations and caveats: Researchers report that a 13 V-J model separated ophthalmopathy from stable hyperthyroidism.

This receptor was taken from a woman aged 25-40 years with Graves' ophthalmopathy. The V and J genes are TRBV19 and TRBJ1-1; D is unclear. The sequencing sample was made of blood. The CDR3 DNA reads as TGTGCCAGTAGTGCCGGACTGTACACTGAAGCTTTCTTT. Amino acid sequence: CASSAGLYTEAFF.